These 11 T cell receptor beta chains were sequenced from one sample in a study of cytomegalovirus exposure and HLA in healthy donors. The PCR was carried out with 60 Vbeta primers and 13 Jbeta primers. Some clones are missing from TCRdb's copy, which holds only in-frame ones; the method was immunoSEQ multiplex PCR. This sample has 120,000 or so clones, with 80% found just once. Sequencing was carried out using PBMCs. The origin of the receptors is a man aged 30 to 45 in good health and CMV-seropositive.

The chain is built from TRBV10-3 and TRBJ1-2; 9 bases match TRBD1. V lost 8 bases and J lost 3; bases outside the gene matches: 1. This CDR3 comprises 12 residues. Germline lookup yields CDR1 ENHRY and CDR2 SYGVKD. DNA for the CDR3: TGTGCCATCCGGGACAGGGACTATGGCTACACCTTC. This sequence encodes CAIRDRDYGYTF.

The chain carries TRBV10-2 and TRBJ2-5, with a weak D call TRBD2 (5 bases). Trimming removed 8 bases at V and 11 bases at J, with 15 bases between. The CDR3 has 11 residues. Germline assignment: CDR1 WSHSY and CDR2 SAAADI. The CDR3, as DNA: TGCGCCAGCGCTGAGGGTCCCAGGCAGTACTTC. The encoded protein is CASAEGPRQYF.

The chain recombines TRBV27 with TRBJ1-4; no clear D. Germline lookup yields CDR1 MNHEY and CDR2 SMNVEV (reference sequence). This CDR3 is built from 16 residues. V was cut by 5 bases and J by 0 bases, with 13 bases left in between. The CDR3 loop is CASSPRTGATNEKLFF. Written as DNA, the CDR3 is TGTGCCAGCAGTCCGCGGACCGGGGCAACTAATGAAAAACTGTTTTTT.

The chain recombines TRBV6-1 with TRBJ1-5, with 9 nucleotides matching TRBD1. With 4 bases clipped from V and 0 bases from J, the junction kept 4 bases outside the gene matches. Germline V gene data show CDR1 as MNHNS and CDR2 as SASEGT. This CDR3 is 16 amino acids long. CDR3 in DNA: TGTGCCAGCAGTGGTGACAGGGGGATTAGCAATCAGCCCCAGCATTTT. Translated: CASSGDRGISNQPQHF.

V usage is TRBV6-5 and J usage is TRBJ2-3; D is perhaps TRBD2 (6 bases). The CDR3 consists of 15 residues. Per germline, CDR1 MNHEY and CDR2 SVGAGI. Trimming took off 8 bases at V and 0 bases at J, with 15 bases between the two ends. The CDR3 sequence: CASRDLSGSTDTQYF. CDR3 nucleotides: TGTGCCAGCCGAGACCTTAGCGGTAGCACAGATACGCAGTATTTT.

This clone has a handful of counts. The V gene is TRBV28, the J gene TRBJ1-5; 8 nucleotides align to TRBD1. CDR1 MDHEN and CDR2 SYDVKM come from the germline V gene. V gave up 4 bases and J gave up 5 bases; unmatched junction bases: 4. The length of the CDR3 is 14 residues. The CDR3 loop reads CASSSGQGHQPQHF. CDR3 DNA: TGTGCCAGCAGTTCCGGACAGGGCCATCAGCCCCAGCATTTT.

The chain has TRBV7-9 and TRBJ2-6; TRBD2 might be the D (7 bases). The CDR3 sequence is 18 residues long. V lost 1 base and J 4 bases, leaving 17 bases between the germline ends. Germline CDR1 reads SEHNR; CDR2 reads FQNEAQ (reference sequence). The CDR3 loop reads CASSLVGGASPGANVLTF. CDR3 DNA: TGTGCCAGCAGCTTAGTTGGGGGGGCCTCGCCCGGGGCCAACGTCCTGACTTTC.

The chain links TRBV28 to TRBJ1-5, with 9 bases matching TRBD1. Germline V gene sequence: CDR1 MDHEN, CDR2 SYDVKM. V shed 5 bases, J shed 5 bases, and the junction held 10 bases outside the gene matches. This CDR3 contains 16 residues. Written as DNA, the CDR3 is TGTGCCAGCAGTCGCGCGAGGGACAGGGCAGATCAGCCCCAGCATTTT. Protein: CASSRARDRADQPQHF.

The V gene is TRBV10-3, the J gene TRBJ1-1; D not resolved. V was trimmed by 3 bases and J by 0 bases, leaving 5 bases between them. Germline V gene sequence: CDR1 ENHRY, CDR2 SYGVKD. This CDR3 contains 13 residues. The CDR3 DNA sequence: TGTGCCATCAGTGAAGAGCTGAACACTGAAGCTTTCTTT. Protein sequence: CAISEELNTEAFF.

The CDR3 DNA is TGTGCCACCAGCAGAGATGGGGCTAGCGAGGAGACCCAGTACTTC. This translates into CATSRDGASEETQYF. The chain carries TRBV15 and TRBJ2-5; maybe TRBD2 (6 bases). With 0 bases removed from V and 5 bases from J, the gap between germline ends came to 13 bases. CDR1 and CDR2 from the germline V gene are LNHNV and YYDKDF (reference sequence). The CDR3 length is 15 residues.

For the CDR3, the DNA is TGTGCCAGCAGTTACTCCCCGGGGGTTAACGAGCAGTACTTC. Translation gives CASSYSPGVNEQYF. The rearrangement joins TRBV6-5 to TRBJ2-7; a weak D match, TRBD2 (6 bases). The germline V gene has CDR1 MNHEY and CDR2 SVGAGI. V gave up 0 bases and J gave up 5 bases, with 11 bases separating them. This CDR3 region has 14 residues.